One and the same sample provided the 17 T cell receptor delta chains below, sequenced in a study of DNA immune sequencing with unique molecular identifiers. Genomic DNA underwent 32-plex PCR targeting all 8 TRDV and 4 TRDJ genes. Adapter PCR followed roughly 3 barcoding PCR cycles that attached a 12-nucleotide UMI. TCRdb reanalyzed the multiplex PCR reads using CATT. The repertoire includes 5,000 or so delta-chain clones, around 13% of them detected once, and around 56% sits in the top ten. The specimen sequenced was gamma-delta T cells enriched from blood buffy coat, or unenriched PBMCs (not recorded which). All receptors come from a human donor in good health.

This clone has more than one count but fewer than ten. TCRdb records a much larger clone's protein for this DNA, with a difference at residue 11 that likely arises from a read error; the protein given is the translation of the DNA. The genes are TRDV2 and TRDJ1, with D hard to call. This CDR3 comprises 14 residues. Germline assignment: CDR1 GEAIGNYY and CDR2 EKD. This chain's CDR3 is CACDTVALPDNLIF. CDR3 DNA: TGTGCCTGTGACACCGTCGCGCTACCCGATAATCTCATCTTT.

This clone was observed a few times. TCRdb pairs this DNA with a much larger clone's protein that differs at residue 6, likely a read error; the protein shown was translated from the DNA. The V gene is TRDV2, the J gene TRDJ1; tentative D call: TRDD3 (6 bases). The germline CDR1 and CDR2 sequences are GEAIGNYY and EKD. The CDR3 length is 17 residues. The V end was cut by 3 bases, the J end by 0 bases, with 19 bases between. The CDR3 is CACDPALGRPYTDKLIF. As DNA, the CDR3 is TGTGCCTGTGACCCAGCACTGGGTCGCCCTTACACCGATAAACTCATCTTT.

As regards this clone: This may arise from a read error, as a much more abundant clone is one base away. Other DNA sequences within the sample encode an identical CDR3. The chain joins TRDV2 to TRDJ1, with TRDD3 matching over 13 bases. Germline trimming cut 0 bases from V and 0 bases from J; bases unmatched to any gene: 6. The germline CDR1 and CDR2 sequences are GEAIGNYY and EKD. There are 18 residues in the CDR3. The CDR3 reads CACDTVLGDTRNTDKLIF. The CDR3 nucleotides are TGTGCCTGTGACACCGTACTGGGGGATACGCGAAACACCGATAAACTCATCTTT.

Concerning this clone itself: This likely came from a read error, as a far larger clone is one base away. This specimen includes other DNA sequences encoding the same CDR3. The rearrangement joins TRDV2 to TRDJ3, with no clear D. This CDR3 contains 19 residues. Germline CDR1 is GEAIGNYY and CDR2 is EKD. Trimming left V 3 bases short and J 4 bases short, with 21 bases between. The chain's CDR3 is CACDQIKEEPSWDTRQMFF. CDR3 sequence (DNA): TGTGCCTGTGACCAAATCAAGGAGGAGCCCTCATGGGACACCCGACAGATGTTTTTC.

This clone was detected only a few times. The TCRdb record carries a much larger clone's protein, which differs from this DNA's translation at residue 3; a read error is the likely cause, and the protein listed here is the DNA translation. This sequence joins TRDV2 and TRDJ1; 9 bases agree with TRDD3. Germline V gene lookup returns CDR1 GEAIGNYY and CDR2 EKD. CDR3 length: 21 amino acids. CDR3 DNA sequence: TGTGCCCGTGACACCCTGGTGAGACACCCACTGGGGGAAGCGTACACCGATAAACTCATCTTT. Protein product: CARDTLVRHPLGEAYTDKLIF.

For this clone: TCRdb's protein, taken from a much larger clone, differs from this DNA's translation at residue 3, likely owing to a read error; the protein displayed comes from the DNA. J is TRDJ1 and V is TRDV2, with 8 bases matching TRDD3. The length of the CDR3 is 17 residues. Per the germline V gene, CDR1 is GEAIGNYY and CDR2 is EKD. CDR3 in amino acids: CAYDTLTGGHDTDKLIF. The CDR3 bases are TGTGCCTATGACACCTTAACTGGGGGGCATGACACCGATAAACTCATCTTT.

Of note for this clone: A much larger clone lies one base from this, so it may be a read error. The same CDR3 is also encoded by other DNA sequences in this sample. The rearrangement uses TRDV1 and TRDJ1, with TRDD3 identical over 13 bases. The J gene comes from matching the DNA to germline here; TCRdb lacks it. The V gene's germline CDR1 is TSWWSYY and CDR2 QGS. The CDR3 spans 24 residues. The CDR3 spells CALGELGASSSYWGIRRVVGKLIF. CDR3 sequence (DNA): TGTGCCCTTGGGGAACTGGGGGCTTCCTCCTCGTACTGGGGGATACGGAGGGTGGTTGGAAAACTCATCTTT.

Only a few counts were recorded for this clone. The protein in TCRdb stems from a much larger clone and differs at residue 11 from this DNA's translation, likely a read error; here the protein is translated from the DNA. The chain has TRDV2 and TRDJ1, with 9 nucleotides matching TRDD3. This CDR3 contains 17 residues. Germline V gives CDR1 GEAIGNYY, CDR2 EKD. The J segment lost 1 base and the V segment lost 0 bases, leaving 8 bases of the junction unmatched. The CDR3 nucleotides read TGTGCCTGTGACACCCTTACTGGGGGACCCTTCACCGATAAACTCATCTTT. Translated, it gives CACDTLTGGPFTDKLIF.

By its share, this clone is medium-sized. The V call is TRDV2, the J call TRDJ3; TRDD3 might be the D (5 bases). The length of the CDR3 is 16 residues. Trimming removed 3 bases at V and 3 bases at J, with 11 bases between. The germline V gene has CDR1 GEAIGNYY and CDR2 EKD. The CDR3 sequence: CACDARGIWDTRQMFF. The CDR3 region has the DNA TGTGCCTGTGACGCCCGTGGGATCTGGGACACCCGACAGATGTTTTTC.

Of note for this clone: This DNA's translation and the protein TCRdb lists, from a much larger clone, do not match at residue 10, likely due to a read error; the protein shown is translated from the DNA. This chain links TRDV2 with TRDJ1; D might be TRDD3 (5 bases). V lost 0 bases and J 3 bases, leaving 22 bases between the germline ends. This CDR3 comprises 18 residues. Germline values: CDR1 GEAIGNYY, CDR2 EKD. The CDR3 DNA follows: TGTGCCTGTGACACCGTAGGAGGTGGGGTTATCCGATCCGATAAACTCATCTTT. Translation: CACDTVGGGVIRSDKLIF.

This clone was observed a few times. TCRdb's listed protein matches a much larger clone and diverges from this DNA's translation at residue 6, likely through a read error; the protein shown comes from the DNA. The rearrangement joins TRDV2 to TRDJ1; D may be TRDD3 (5 bases). The length of the CDR3 is 15 residues. Germline V CDR1 and CDR2: GEAIGNYY, EKD. Deletions cut 3 bases from V and 0 bases from J, with 13 bases between. DNA for the CDR3: TGTGCCTGTGACCTACCGGGGACAGACACCGATAAACTCATCTTT. The encoded protein is CACDLPGTDTDKLIF.

CDR3 nucleotides: TGTGCTCTTGGGGCTCCCCCTAGGTGGTACACCGATAAACTCATCTTT. This sequence encodes CALGAPPRWYTDKLIF. The J gene is TRDJ1; the V gene was not called. The CDR3 spans 16 residues.

This clone was seen a few times. For this DNA, TCRdb reports the protein of a much larger clone, which diverges at residue 10, most likely from a read error; the protein presented here is translated directly from the DNA. The V and J genes are TRDV2 and TRDJ3; the D gene is possibly TRDD3 (5 bases). Germline assignment: CDR1 GEAIGNYY and CDR2 EKD. The CDR3 totals 20 residues. V lost 0 bases to trimming and J lost 0 bases, with 17 bases between them. In DNA, the CDR3 is TGTGCCTGTGACACCTTGGGGACCACGAGCGGCTCCTGGGACACCCGACAGATGTTTTTC. Encoded protein: CACDTLGTTSGSWDTRQMFF.

As for this clone: A far larger clone is off by one base, so a read error is likely. The V call is TRDV1, the J call TRDJ1; 8 bases map to TRDD2. Germline matching of the DNA provided the J gene here, since TCRdb leaves it blank. The CDR3 extends over 23 amino acids. Germline V lookup: CDR1 TSWWSYY, CDR2 QGS. The CDR3 sequence: CALGDLPRTSYVRGGTYTDRLIF. As DNA, the CDR3 is TGTGCTCTTGGGGACCTACCAAGGACTTCCTACGTCCGGGGGGGGACGTACACCGATAGACTCATCTTT.

This clone was picked up a small number of times. This DNA translates differently at residue 8 from the TCRdb protein, which is that of a much larger clone; a read error is likely, and the protein shown is the DNA's own translation. The J gene is TRDJ1, the V gene TRDV2; TRDD3 agrees at 8 bases. Germline V lookup: CDR1 GEAIGNYY, CDR2 EKD. The length of the CDR3 is 17 residues. V dropped 3 bases and J dropped 1; count of bases not matched to a gene: 12. The CDR3 nucleotides are TGTGCCTGTGACTCACTTCCCAACGGGGATACCACCGATAAACTCATCTTT. The encoded protein is CACDSLPNGDTTDKLIF.

This clone was counted many times. This chain links TRDV1 with TRDJ1; D is possibly TRDD3 (6 bases). Matching the DNA to germline supplied the J gene, which TCRdb does not give. This CDR3 has 25 amino acids. The V gene lost 0 bases and the J gene lost 0 bases, with 38 bases spanning the gap. Germline V lookup: CDR1 TSWWSYY, CDR2 QGS. The CDR3 DNA follows: TGTGCTCTTGGGGAACTAGCACTCGAAAAAAGGATGGCACTCGGCGGGGATTGGGACACCGATAAACTCATCTTT. Protein sequence: CALGELALEKRMALGGDWDTDKLIF.

This clone was detected only a few times. With a far larger clone one base away, a read error is the likely cause. This sample includes further DNA sequences coding for the same CDR3. This chain uses TRDV2 with TRDJ1; 8 bases match TRDD3. Germline CDR1 reads GEAIGNYY; CDR2 reads EKD. The CDR3 is made up of 16 amino acids. The junction had 10 bases not matched to a gene; V was cut back by 2 bases and J by 3 bases. Written as DNA, the CDR3 is TGTGCCTGTGACAAGCTGGGGGACACGCAGGCCGATAAACTCATCTTT. It specifies CACDKLGDTQADKLIF.